One TCR beta chain is described in this entry. Its antigen is unidentified. Molecular-barcoded quantitative 5'-RACE produced these TCR beta libraries. TCRdb fed the 5' RACE reads into MiXCR, producing one record per CDR3 protein. This sample yields nearly 350,000 distinct CDR3 sequences, of which roughly 14% are seen a single time; approximately 0.99% belongs to the top ten. CDR3 length: 17 residues. The sample is drawn from a study of CD8 T cells in ankylosing spondylitis. Study conclusions and caveats: The study looked at matched synovial fluid samples from ankylosing spondylitis patients. Disease-linked clones were reported to be significantly enriched there. Several highly homologous variants made up a TCR beta motif, and this motif appeared characteristic of ankylosing spondylitis blood. Earlier literature documents some of the motif variants in reactive arthritis synovial fluid and blood.

The rearrangement links TRBV21-1 to TRBJ1-5. TRBV21-1 is deemed a pseudogene. The receptor's source is a male donor with ankylosing spondylitis or in good health (not recorded which). The sequenced material came from blood, either unsorted or a sorted T cell fraction (not recorded which). The CDR3 sequence: CASREVGRKPVDQPQHF. As DNA, the CDR3 is TGTGCCAGCAGGGAAGTGGGCAGAAAGCCGGTGGACCAGCCCCAGCATTTT.